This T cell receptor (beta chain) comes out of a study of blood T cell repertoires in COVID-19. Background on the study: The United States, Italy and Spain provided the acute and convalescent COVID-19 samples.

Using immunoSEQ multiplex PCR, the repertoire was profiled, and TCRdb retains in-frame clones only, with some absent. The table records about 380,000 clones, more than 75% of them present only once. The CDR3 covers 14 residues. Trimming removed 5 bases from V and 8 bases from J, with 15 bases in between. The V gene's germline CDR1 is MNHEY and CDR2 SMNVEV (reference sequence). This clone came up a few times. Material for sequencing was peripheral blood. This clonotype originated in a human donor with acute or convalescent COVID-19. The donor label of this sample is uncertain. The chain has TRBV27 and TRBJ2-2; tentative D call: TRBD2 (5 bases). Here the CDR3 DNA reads TGTGCCAGCAGTCCCAGACTAACTAGTGGGGAGCTGTTTTTT. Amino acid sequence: CASSPRLTSGELFF.